The 32 T cell receptor beta chains below come from one sample, sequenced in a study of technical replicates of blood from several donors. Measured with immunoSEQ multiplex PCR; TCRdb has only the in-frame clones, and not every one. Of 14,000 or so clones listed, roughly 83% are singletons. The specimen was PBMCs. Every receptor here comes from a human donor in good health.

The rearrangement links TRBV30 to TRBJ2-7, with 9 bases lining up with TRBD1. CDR3 length equals 15 residues. Per germline, CDR1 GTSNPN and CDR2 SVGIG (reference sequence). The ends lost 0 bases at V and 3 bases at J; junction bases unmatched: 6. The CDR3 reads CAWSVIQGANYEQYF. As DNA, the CDR3 is TGTGCCTGGAGTGTAATACAGGGGGCTAACTACGAGCAGTACTTC.

V is TRBV10-3 and J is TRBJ2-7; a weak D match, TRBD1 (5 bases). The CDR3 is 14 amino acids. The V gene lost 3 bases and the J gene lost 6 bases, with 15 bases spanning the gap. CDR1 is ENHRY and CDR2 is SYGVKD in the germline V gene. The CDR3, as DNA: TGTGCCATCAGTGAAAGAGACAGTACGGCCGAGCAGTACTTC. This gives the protein CAISERDSTAEQYF.

The rearrangement joins TRBV7-8 to TRBJ1-4; TRBD1 is a possible D gene (5 bases). The CDR3 runs 15 residues. Per germline, CDR1 SGHVS and CDR2 FQNEAQ. The ends were cut back, 5 bases at V and 3 bases at J, with 13 bases in the middle. CDR3 bases: TGTGCCAGCAGCCCCGGGGAGGGACCTAATGAAAAACTGTTTTTT. Residues: CASSPGEGPNEKLFF. Full variable domain (missing parts from reference TRBV7-8 and TRBJ1-4): GAGVSQSPRYKVAKRGQDVALRCDPISGHVSLFWYQQALGQGPEFLTYFQNEAQLDKSGLPSDRFFAERPEGSVSTLKIQRTQQEDSAVYLCASSPGEGPNEKLFFGSGTQLSVL.

The chain joins TRBV28 to TRBJ2-1, with 11 bases lining up with TRBD2. After removal of 1 base from V and 3 bases from J, the junction contained 11 bases not matched to a gene. The CDR3 spans 19 residues. In germline, CDR1 is MDHEN, CDR2 SYDVKM. CDR3 protein: CASSLLAGGPEISYNEQFF. The CDR3 bases are TGTGCCAGCAGTTTATTAGCGGGAGGGCCAGAGATAAGCTACAATGAGCAGTTCTTC. Drawing the rest from reference TRBV28 and TRBJ2-1, the complete variable domain is DVKVTQSSRYLVKRTGEKVFLECVQDMDHENMFWYRQDPGLGLRLIYFSYDVKMKEKGDIPEGYSVSREKKERFSLILESASTNQTSMYLCASSLLAGGPEISYNEQFFGPGTRLTVL.

The chain employs TRBV30 and TRBJ2-3; 8 bases line up with TRBD1. Germline V gives CDR1 GTSNPN, CDR2 SVGIG (reference sequence). The CDR3 has 16 residues. The J segment lost 6 bases and the V segment lost 3 bases, leaving 14 bases of the junction unmatched. The CDR3 sequence is CAWRQNRGFFGDTQYF. CDR3 nucleotides: TGTGCCTGGAGACAAAACAGGGGGTTCTTCGGGGATACGCAGTATTTT.

The chain recombines TRBV30 with TRBJ2-7; TRBD2 matches at 7 bases. CDR1 and CDR2 (germline): GTSNPN, SVGIG (reference sequence). The CDR3 consists of 13 residues. V shed 5 bases and J 3 bases; nucleotides not matched to a gene: 7. This chain's CDR3 is CAWAGLAVYEQYF. CDR3 nucleotides: TGTGCCTGGGCCGGGCTAGCGGTCTACGAGCAGTACTTC.

The CDR3 sequence: CASSWEIAGLHTDTQYF. The DNA for the CDR3 is TGTGCCAGCAGTTGGGAGATAGCGGGATTACACACAGATACGCAGTATTTT. The chain employs TRBV28 and TRBJ2-3; 8 bases map to TRBD2. CDR3 length: 17 amino acids. V gave up 4 bases and J gave up 2 bases; unmatched junction bases: 11. CDR1 is MDHEN and CDR2 is SYDVKM in the germline V gene.

J is TRBJ2-1 and V is TRBV29-1; possible D gene TRBD2, 6 bases. The CDR3 loop spans 14 amino acids. Trimming shortened V by 6 bases and J by 3 bases, and 15 bases separated the two germline ends. CDR1 and CDR2 from the germline V gene are SQVTM and ANQGSEA. CDR3 in DNA: TGCAGCGTGGGGTCTAGCGATTACTACAATGAGCAGTTCTTC. As protein: CSVGSSDYYNEQFF.

The chain uses TRBV2 and TRBJ2-7, with 10 bases lining up with TRBD2. The CDR3 has 13 amino acids. Losses at the gene ends were 10 bases for V and 7 bases for J; bases not matched to a gene: 10. CDR1 SNHLY and CDR2 FYNNEI come from the germline V gene. The CDR3 protein is CATLAGVTGEQYF. For the CDR3, the DNA is TGTGCCACCCTAGCGGGGGTGACGGGGGAGCAGTACTTC.

About this clone itself: The same CDR3 arises from other DNA sequences in this sample as well. The V call is TRBV2, the J call TRBJ1-1, with 10 positions matching TRBD1. V shed 4 bases, J shed 8 bases, and the junction held 1 base outside the gene matches. The length of the CDR3 is 12 residues. Per germline, CDR1 SNHLY and CDR2 FYNNEI. The CDR3 region is CASSGQGAEAFF. Written as DNA, the CDR3 is TGTGCCAGCAGTGGACAGGGGGCCGAAGCTTTCTTT.

V is TRBV7-3 and J is TRBJ2-3; 7 bases match TRBD2. The V gene end was trimmed by 1 base and the J gene end by 4 bases; junction bases not matched to a gene: 8. CDR1 and CDR2 from the germline V gene are SGHTA and FQGTGA. CDR3 length: 16 residues. CDR3: CASSLNGGSLSDTQYF. CDR3 in DNA: TGTGCCAGCAGCTTAAACGGCGGGAGCCTATCAGATACGCAGTATTTT.

V is TRBV6-1 and J is TRBJ1-2; no clear D gene. This CDR3 is 13 amino acids long. CDR1 and CDR2 from the germline V gene are MNHNS and SASEGT. V was pared by 2 bases and J by 2 bases, with 6 bases between. CDR3 loop: CASSEPQNYGYTF. The CDR3 bases are TGTGCCAGCAGTGAACCACAGAACTATGGCTACACCTTC.

The rearrangement uses TRBV30 and TRBJ2-3; D call uncertain. The CDR3 has 13 amino acids. The germline CDR1 and CDR2 sequences are GTSNPN and SVGIG (reference sequence). The V gene lost 0 bases and the J gene lost 4 bases, with 8 bases spanning the gap. The CDR3 protein is CAWSVRSSDTQYF. The CDR3 DNA sequence: TGTGCCTGGAGTGTACGCAGTTCAGATACGCAGTATTTT.

The chain uses TRBV2 and TRBJ2-7, with 7 nucleotides matching TRBD2. V gave up 3 bases and J gave up 2 bases; unmatched junction bases: 4. Germline V gives CDR1 SNHLY, CDR2 FYNNEI. The CDR3 loop spans 14 amino acids. In DNA form, the CDR3 reads TGTGCCAGCAGTGACGCGGGAGTCCCCTACGAGCAGTACTTC. Translated: CASSDAGVPYEQYF.

This chain joins TRBV13 and TRBJ2-5; TRBD1 is a possible D gene (5 bases). The CDR3 length is 12 residues. Germline assignment: CDR1 PRHDT and CDR2 FYEKMQ (reference sequence). The ends were cut back, 3 bases at V and 4 bases at J, with 6 bases in the middle. For the CDR3, the DNA is TGTGCCAGCAGCTTTCAGGGAGAGACCCAGTACTTC. Translating it yields CASSFQGETQYF.

The CDR3 spells CAWSVDASGTSSYEQYF. The CDR3 DNA follows: TGTGCCTGGAGTGTAGATGCTAGCGGGACTAGCTCCTACGAGCAGTACTTC. The V and J genes are TRBV30 and TRBJ2-7; TRBD2 agrees at 9 bases. V was clipped by 0 bases and J by 0 bases; unmatched bases: 9. This CDR3 region has 17 residues. The germline gives CDR1 GTSNPN, CDR2 SVGIG (reference sequence).

This chain uses TRBV2 with TRBJ2-7; maybe TRBD2 (6 bases). Deletions cut 3 bases from V and 7 bases from J, with 13 bases between. Per the germline V gene, CDR1 is SNHLY and CDR2 is FYNNEI. This CDR3 is 13 amino acids long. The CDR3 sequence is CASSDEGLREQYF. As DNA, the CDR3 is TGTGCCAGCAGTGATGAAGGACTAAGGGAGCAGTACTTC.

The CDR3 here is CASSLNVISPSSQETQYF. For the CDR3, the DNA is TGTGCCAGCAGCTTAAATGTTATATCACCTAGCTCCCAAGAGACCCAGTACTTC. The chain employs TRBV7-7 and TRBJ2-5; D might be TRBD2 (5 bases). Trimming stripped 2 bases from V and 1 base from J, with 20 bases between. The CDR3 has 18 amino acids. Germline V CDR1 and CDR2: SSHAT, FNYEAQ (reference sequence).

This clone was counted between two and nine times. J is TRBJ2-1 and V is TRBV12-1; the table assigns TRBD2, which was not confirmed against the DNA. TRBV12-1 constitutes a pseudogene. The CDR3 loop spans 15 amino acids. CDR3 sequence (DNA): TGTGCCAGCAGCTTGGGGACTAGCGGGAGGGATGAGCAGTTCTTC. This codes for CASSLGTSGRDEQFF.

This chain connects TRBV5-1 to TRBJ2-7; no clear D. V lost 0 bases, J lost 2 bases, and 12 bases lay in between. CDR3 size: 15 residues. Germline values: CDR1 SGHRS, CDR2 YFSETQ. The CDR3 sequence: CASSLEISRAYEQYF. The CDR3 DNA is TGCGCCAGCAGCTTGGAGATATCCCGGGCCTACGAGCAGTACTTC.

This clone has a handful of counts. This sequence joins TRBV6-4 and TRBJ2-1, with 9 bases fitting TRBD1. The CDR3 is made up of 15 amino acids. V lost 0 bases to trimming and J lost 7 bases; unmatched junction nucleotides: 4. Germline CDR1 MRHNA, CDR2 SNTAGT. The CDR3, as DNA: TGTGCCAGCAGTGACTCGATGACAGGGGGTAATGAGCAGTTCTTC. Protein product: CASSDSMTGGNEQFF.

With respect to this clone: The likely explanation is a read error, given a far larger clone one base away. The CDR3 DNA reads as TGTGCCAGCAGCTTGGAACCTACGGGACAGGGCATCTATGGGCAGTACTTC. Its protein is CASSLEPTGQGIYGQYF. V usage is TRBV5-6 and J usage is TRBJ2-7, with 9 bases that match TRBD1. The CDR3 is 17 residues long. CDR1 and CDR2 (germline): SGHDT, YYEEEE. The junction had 16 bases not matched to a gene; V was cut back by 0 bases and J by 9 bases.

The chain carries TRBV2 and TRBJ1-3; 9 bases match TRBD1. Trimming removed 4 bases from V and 0 bases from J; junction bases left unmatched: 7. This CDR3 contains 17 residues. The germline V gene encodes CDR1 SNHLY and CDR2 FYNNEI. CDR3 sequence: CASSVTGGSASGNTIYF. The CDR3 DNA is TGTGCCAGCAGTGTGACAGGGGGTTCCGCCTCTGGAAACACCATATATTTT. The full variable domain, with the rest looked up from reference TRBV2 and TRBJ1-3, is EPEVTQTPSHQVTQMGQEVILRCVPISNHLYFYWYRQILGQKVEFLVSFYNNEISEKSEIFDDQFSVERPDGSNFTLKIRSTKLEDSAMYFCASSVTGGSASGNTIYFGEGSWLTVV.

This chain joins TRBV9 and TRBJ1-2, with D possibly TRBD1 on 5 matching bases. Trimming removed 5 bases from V and 3 bases from J, with 14 bases in between. CDR3 length: 14 residues. Germline values: CDR1 SGDLS, CDR2 YYNGEE. Here the CDR3 reads CASRALGVHYGYTF. The CDR3 DNA sequence: TGTGCCAGCAGGGCCTTAGGGGTCCACTATGGCTACACCTTC.

The rearrangement uses TRBV7-9 and TRBJ1-2, with D perhaps TRBD1 (5 bases). V was shortened by 5 bases and J by 7 bases, with 20 bases between the two germline ends. Germline V gene data show CDR1 as SEHNR and CDR2 as FQNEAQ (reference sequence). The CDR3 covers 15 residues. The CDR3 loop reads CASSEQSGTHAGYTF. The CDR3 nucleotides are TGTGCCAGCAGCGAACAGTCCGGGACTCACGCTGGCTACACCTTC.

This clone was recorded once. V usage is TRBV4-2 and J usage is TRBJ1-2; 7 nucleotides agree with TRBD1. The junction had 7 bases not matched to a gene; V was cut back by 0 bases and J by 6 bases. Looked up from germline, CDR1 is LGHNA and CDR2 is YNFKEQ. The CDR3 covers 15 residues. In nucleotides, the CDR3 is TGTGCCAGCAGCCAAGATATAGGGGGCTTGGATGGCTACACCTTC. As protein: CASSQDIGGLDGYTF.

The J gene is TRBJ2-6, the V gene TRBV30; a weak D match, TRBD1 (6 bases). V shed 3 bases and J shed 0 bases, with 15 bases lying between them. The germline CDR1 and CDR2 sequences are GTSNPN and SVGIG (reference sequence). The CDR3 extends over 17 amino acids. CDR3 loop: CAWRMITGFSGANVLTF. The CDR3 DNA follows: TGTGCCTGGAGGATGATTACAGGGTTCTCTGGGGCCAACGTCCTGACTTTC.

The V and J genes are TRBV11-3 and TRBJ2-3, with TRBD2 matching over 9 bases. The CDR3 consists of 16 residues. Germline V lookup: CDR1 SGHNT, CDR2 YENEEA. Unmatched junction bases numbered 6, after V lost 2 bases and J lost 3 bases. The CDR3 nucleotides read TGTGCCAGCAGCTTATCCGGGACTAGCCTAACAGATACGCAGTATTTT. Its translation: CASSLSGTSLTDTQYF.

The chain uses TRBV6-5 and TRBJ2-7; no definite D call. The germline V gene encodes CDR1 MNHEY and CDR2 SVGAGI. Trimming took off 2 bases at V and 0 bases at J, with 11 bases between the two ends. The CDR3 is made up of 15 amino acids. The chain's CDR3 is CASSYGEPLSYEQYF. CDR3 bases: TGTGCCAGCAGTTACGGAGAGCCCCTCTCCTACGAGCAGTACTTC.

The rearrangement uses TRBV6-5 and TRBJ1-2; 7 positions match TRBD1. The CDR3 covers 13 residues. The junction had 3 bases not matched to a gene; V was cut back by 6 bases and J by 2 bases. Germline CDR1 MNHEY, CDR2 SVGAGI. The DNA of the CDR3 is TGTGCCAGCAGAGCGACAGGGAACTATGGCTACACCTTC. Translating it yields CASRATGNYGYTF.

The chain carries TRBV6-5 and TRBJ2-3, with D perhaps matching TRBD1 (5 bases). The V and J ends lost 2 bases and 2 bases respectively, with 14 bases between them. Looked up from germline, CDR1 is MNHEY and CDR2 is SVGAGI. CDR3 length equals 16 residues. CDR3 bases: TGTGCCAGCAGTTACCCTACAGGTCCCCACACAGATACGCAGTATTTT. It encodes CASSYPTGPHTDTQYF.

DNA for the CDR3: TGTGCCAGCAGCCGTACAGGGGACGCTCCGTGGAGGGTCTACGAGCAGTACTTC. It encodes CASSRTGDAPWRVYEQYF. The gene calls are TRBV7-6 and TRBJ2-7; tentatively, D is TRBD1 (7 bases). V dropped 5 bases and J dropped 3 bases, with 26 bases sitting between them. Per the germline V gene, CDR1 is SGHVS and CDR2 is FNYEAQ. This CDR3 has 18 residues.